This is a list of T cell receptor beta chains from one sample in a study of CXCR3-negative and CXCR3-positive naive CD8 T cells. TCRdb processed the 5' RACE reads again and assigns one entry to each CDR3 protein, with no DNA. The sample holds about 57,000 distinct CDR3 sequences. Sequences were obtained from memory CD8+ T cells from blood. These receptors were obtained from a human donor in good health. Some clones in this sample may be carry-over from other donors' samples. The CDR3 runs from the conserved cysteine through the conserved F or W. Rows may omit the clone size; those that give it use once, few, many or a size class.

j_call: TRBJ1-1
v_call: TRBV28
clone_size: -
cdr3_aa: CASSLDRGQVDTEAFF

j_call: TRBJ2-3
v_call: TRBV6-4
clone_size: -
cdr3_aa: CASSDGQGADTQYF

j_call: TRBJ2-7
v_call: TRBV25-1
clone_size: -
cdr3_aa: CASSELGNSYEQYF

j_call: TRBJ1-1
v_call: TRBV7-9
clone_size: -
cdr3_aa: CASSPSEAGNTEAFF

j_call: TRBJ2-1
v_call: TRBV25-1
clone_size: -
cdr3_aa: CASSESGIAVGEQFF

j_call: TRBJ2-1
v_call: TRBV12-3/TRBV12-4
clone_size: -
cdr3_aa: CASSKAGGPNEQFF

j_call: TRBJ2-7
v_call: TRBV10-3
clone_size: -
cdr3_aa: CAISETWTGGEEKNEQYF

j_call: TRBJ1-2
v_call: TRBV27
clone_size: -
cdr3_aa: CASSFCRLDTF

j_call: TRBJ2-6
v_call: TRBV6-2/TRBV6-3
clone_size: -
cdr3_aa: CASHSGGPSGANVLTF

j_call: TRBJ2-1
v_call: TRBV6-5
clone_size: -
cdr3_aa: CASRQGGYNEQFF

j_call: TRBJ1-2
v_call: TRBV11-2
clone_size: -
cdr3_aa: CASSLGAGTHYGYTF

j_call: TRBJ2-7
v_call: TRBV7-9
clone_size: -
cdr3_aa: CASSLNPNEQYF

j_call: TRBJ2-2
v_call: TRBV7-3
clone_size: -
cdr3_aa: CASSLEGNTGELFF

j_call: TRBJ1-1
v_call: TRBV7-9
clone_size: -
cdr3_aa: CASSLGTGLNTEAFF

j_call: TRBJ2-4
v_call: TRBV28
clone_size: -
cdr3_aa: CATLTGVTLAKNIQYF

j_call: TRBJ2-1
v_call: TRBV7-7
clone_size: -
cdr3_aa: CASSPDGERAEIF

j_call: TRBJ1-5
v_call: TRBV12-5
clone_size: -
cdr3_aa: CASGLGNQPQHF

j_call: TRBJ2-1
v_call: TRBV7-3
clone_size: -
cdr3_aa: CASSPHAGTSQRDEQFF

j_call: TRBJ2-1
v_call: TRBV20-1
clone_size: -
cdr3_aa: CSAPGLAGAHEQFF

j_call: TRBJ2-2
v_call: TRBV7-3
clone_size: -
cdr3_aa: CAVGKGGIAGELFF

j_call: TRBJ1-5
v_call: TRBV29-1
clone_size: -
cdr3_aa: CSAKEAGQPQHF

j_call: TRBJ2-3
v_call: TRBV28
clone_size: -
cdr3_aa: CASRDGGTDTQYF

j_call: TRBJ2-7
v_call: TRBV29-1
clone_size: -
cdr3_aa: CSALNSYEQYF

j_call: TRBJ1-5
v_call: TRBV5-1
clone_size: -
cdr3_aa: CASSLLGTANQPQHF

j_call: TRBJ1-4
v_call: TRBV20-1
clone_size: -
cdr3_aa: CSATGQGAFTTNEKLFF

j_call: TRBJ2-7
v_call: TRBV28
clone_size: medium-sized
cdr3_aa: CASSLRPGRPYEQYF

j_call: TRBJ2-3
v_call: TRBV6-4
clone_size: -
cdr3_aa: CASSDSGSATDTQYF

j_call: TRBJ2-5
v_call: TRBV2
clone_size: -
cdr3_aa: CASSTSTEQETQYF

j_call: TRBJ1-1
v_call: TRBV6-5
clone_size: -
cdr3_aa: CASSYSNAAMNTEAFF